This TCR beta chain originates from a study of blood T cell repertoires in COVID-19. Study-level information: PBMCs, B-cell-depleted T cells, or T cells provided the cDNA or gDNA that made up the material.

The CDR3 sequence is 13 residues long. Germline trimming cut 4 bases from V and 2 bases from J; bases unmatched to any gene: 3. Germline CDR1 GTSNPN, CDR2 SVGIG (reference sequence). Per the original methods: Reference gene primer amplification gave estimated nucleated cell counts. Clones were read by immunoSEQ multiplex PCR, and TCRdb kept only the in-frame ones, dropping some. V, J and clone size were drawn from that table, and D and trimming were deduced from the DNA. The sample carries 110,000 to 150,000 clones, approximately 73% recorded once. The origin of this receptor is a man in his 60s with acute or convalescent COVID-19. This chain uses TRBV30 with TRBJ2-3; 7 bases match TRBD1. The sequenced sample consisted of peripheral blood. In DNA, the CDR3 is TGTGCCTGGAACAGGGGCGTCACAGATACGCAGTATTTT. This translates into CAWNRGVTDTQYF.